The 2 T cell receptor beta chains in this list originate from one sample, sequenced in a study of regulatory T cells in long-lasting Graves disease. Both iRepertoire HTBI primers and Arm-PCR of CDR3 regions were used to build the TCR beta libraries. From the multiplex PCR reads, TCRdb called clonotypes with MiXCR, one entry per CDR3 protein. The repertoire holds 450,000 to 600,000 distinct CDR3 sequences, with about 13% as singletons. Time point of the sample: newly diagnosed GD, antithyroid drugs for less than 3 months. Isolated PBMC RNA provided the starting material for the TCR library. A further study also used this sample, focusing on T cells in Graves' hyperthyroidism and ophthalmopathy.

Sequencing used peripheral blood mononuclear cells (PBMCs), obtained at new diagnosis, from a patient treated with antithyroid drugs. These TCRs come from a man aged 30 to 45 with Graves disease.

The genes are TRBV19 and TRBJ1-4, with 9 bases identical to TRBD1. V shed 3 bases, J shed 8 bases, and the junction held 4 bases outside the gene matches. CDR1 and CDR2 from the germline V gene are LNHDA and SQIVND (reference sequence). The CDR3 is 14 residues long. For the CDR3, the DNA is TGTGCCAGTAGTATGGAGGGACAGGGAGAAAAACTGTTTTTT. Translating it yields CASSMEGQGEKLFF.

This clonotype has at least ten counts. This chain joins TRBV24-1 and TRBJ2-2, with 8 bases lining up with TRBD1. The CDR3 spans 15 residues. The V segment lost 5 bases and the J segment 5 bases; nucleotides outside the gene matches: 6. The V gene's germline CDR1 is KGHDR and CDR2 SFDVKD. The CDR3 here is CATSGMDRATGELFF. The DNA of the CDR3 is TGTGCCACCAGTGGAATGGACAGGGCTACCGGGGAGCTGTTTTTT.